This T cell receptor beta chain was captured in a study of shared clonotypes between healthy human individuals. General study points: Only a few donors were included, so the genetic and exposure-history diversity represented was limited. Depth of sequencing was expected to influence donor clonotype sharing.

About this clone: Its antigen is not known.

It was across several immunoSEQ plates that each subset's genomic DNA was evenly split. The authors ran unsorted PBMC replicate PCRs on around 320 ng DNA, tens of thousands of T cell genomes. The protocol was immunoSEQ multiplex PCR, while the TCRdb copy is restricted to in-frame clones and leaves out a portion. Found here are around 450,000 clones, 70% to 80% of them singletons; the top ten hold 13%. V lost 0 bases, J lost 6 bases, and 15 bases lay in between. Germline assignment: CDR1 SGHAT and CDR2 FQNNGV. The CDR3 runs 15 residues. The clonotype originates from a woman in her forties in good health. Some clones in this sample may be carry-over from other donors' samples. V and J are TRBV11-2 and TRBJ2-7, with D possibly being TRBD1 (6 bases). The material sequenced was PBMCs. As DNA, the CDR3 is TGTGCCAGCAGCTTAGAGTGGGACACAGGCGTCGAGCAGTACTTC. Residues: CASSLEWDTGVEQYF.